The present TCR beta chain was sequenced within a study of T cell responses to AZD1222 COVID-19 vaccine (dated by TCRdb to the early 2020s). For context, the study as a whole: Because spike-specific TCR depth and breadth did not differ between the two schedules, AZD1222 recipients who got a second dose at roughly 4 weeks were pooled with those who got a second dose at roughly 12 weeks. Enrollment into the trials was organized by age into subgroups of 18-55, 56-69 and 70-plus years, and those subgroups contained approximately 150, 30 and 60 TCR-sequenced participants, respectively. TCR sequencing was performed for some 250 trial participants, of whom about 200 were given two doses of AZD1222 and some 25 were given two doses of MenACWY control vaccine.

Taken from the germline V gene, the CDR1 and CDR2 loops are KGHSH and LQKENI. V is reduced by 3 bases and J by 2 bases, leaving a spacing of 14 bases between them. The cysteine opens and the phenylalanine closes a CDR3 of 16 amino acids. Only CDR3 DNA remains: 48 bases, in frame from the first base. The CDR3 regions of human TCRbeta chains were analyzed by immunosequencing. Regarding the original processing steps: TCRs in the repertoires were matched against a reference library of SARS-CoV-2-specific TCRs that had been generated with the MIRA antigen-specificity platform. Breadth meant the fraction of unique TCRs that were SARS-CoV-2-associated, whereas depth meant the fraction of total T cells that were SARS-CoV-2-associated. Using the MIRA data, each spike-specific TCR was mapped to the spike region that the TCR reacts to and placed in a CD4 or CD8 class. Log10-transformed breadth and depth values were compared by one-way ANOVA with Sidak's multiple comparisons tests. Entries here come from immuneACCESS through TCRdb and include only in-frame sequences with V and J called. Some clones fail to appear in such tables; in the studies checked, an unresolved V gene covers under half of the shortfall, and the cause of the remainder is unknown. V and J calls and clone size come straight from that table; D and trimming were deduced from the DNA. Present in this sample are around 130,000 clones, approximately 94% of which were seen just once. The top ten clonotypes cover approximately 3.1% of the sample.

In the paper's terms, the time point label means: baseline before first vaccination. Samples from vaccinated people were obtained from the UK trials COV001 and COV002, which included a single-blind randomized controlled phase 2/3 trial of AZD1222 (ChAdOx1 nCoV-19) in healthy adults. Trial participant PBMC samples were collected at day 0 and day 28 after the second dose for TCRbeta chain sequencing. This clone was seen a few times. The clone's antigen remains unknown. No base-level quality is on record; no much larger clone is a single base apart. Study-level results and caveats: In the small 56-69-year group, the increase in depth fell short of significance, most likely because of low power. The whole spike protein was spanned by vaccine-associated CD4 TCRs, and dominant responses were seen in regions 160-218 and 743-854. Epitopes outside the regions mutated in the B.1.351 and B.1.1.7 variants were reportedly recognized by nearly half of the unique spike-specific TCRs. After two AZD1222 doses, both the breadth and the depth of spike-specific TCRs were significantly higher than at day 0 and than in MenACWY recipients. Because no samples from the day 14 peak response were available, repertoires could be characterized only after the peak T cell response. Only 5 to 7 AZD1222 recipients were SARS-CoV-2 seropositive at baseline, limiting conclusions about previously exposed vaccinees. Participants were mostly white British and included more females than males, and it was suggested by the authors that clonal diversity may have been underestimated.

This TCR was sampled from an adult in good health. The specimen comprised peripheral blood, sampled on day 0 of AZD1222 vaccination. The V and J segments used are TRBV18 and TRBJ1-5; the D gene assignment is ambiguous. The CDR3 is CASSPPPQSGNQPQHF. The sequenced DNA: TGTGCCAGCTCACCCCCTCCGCAGTCTGGCAATCAGCCCCAGCATTTT.